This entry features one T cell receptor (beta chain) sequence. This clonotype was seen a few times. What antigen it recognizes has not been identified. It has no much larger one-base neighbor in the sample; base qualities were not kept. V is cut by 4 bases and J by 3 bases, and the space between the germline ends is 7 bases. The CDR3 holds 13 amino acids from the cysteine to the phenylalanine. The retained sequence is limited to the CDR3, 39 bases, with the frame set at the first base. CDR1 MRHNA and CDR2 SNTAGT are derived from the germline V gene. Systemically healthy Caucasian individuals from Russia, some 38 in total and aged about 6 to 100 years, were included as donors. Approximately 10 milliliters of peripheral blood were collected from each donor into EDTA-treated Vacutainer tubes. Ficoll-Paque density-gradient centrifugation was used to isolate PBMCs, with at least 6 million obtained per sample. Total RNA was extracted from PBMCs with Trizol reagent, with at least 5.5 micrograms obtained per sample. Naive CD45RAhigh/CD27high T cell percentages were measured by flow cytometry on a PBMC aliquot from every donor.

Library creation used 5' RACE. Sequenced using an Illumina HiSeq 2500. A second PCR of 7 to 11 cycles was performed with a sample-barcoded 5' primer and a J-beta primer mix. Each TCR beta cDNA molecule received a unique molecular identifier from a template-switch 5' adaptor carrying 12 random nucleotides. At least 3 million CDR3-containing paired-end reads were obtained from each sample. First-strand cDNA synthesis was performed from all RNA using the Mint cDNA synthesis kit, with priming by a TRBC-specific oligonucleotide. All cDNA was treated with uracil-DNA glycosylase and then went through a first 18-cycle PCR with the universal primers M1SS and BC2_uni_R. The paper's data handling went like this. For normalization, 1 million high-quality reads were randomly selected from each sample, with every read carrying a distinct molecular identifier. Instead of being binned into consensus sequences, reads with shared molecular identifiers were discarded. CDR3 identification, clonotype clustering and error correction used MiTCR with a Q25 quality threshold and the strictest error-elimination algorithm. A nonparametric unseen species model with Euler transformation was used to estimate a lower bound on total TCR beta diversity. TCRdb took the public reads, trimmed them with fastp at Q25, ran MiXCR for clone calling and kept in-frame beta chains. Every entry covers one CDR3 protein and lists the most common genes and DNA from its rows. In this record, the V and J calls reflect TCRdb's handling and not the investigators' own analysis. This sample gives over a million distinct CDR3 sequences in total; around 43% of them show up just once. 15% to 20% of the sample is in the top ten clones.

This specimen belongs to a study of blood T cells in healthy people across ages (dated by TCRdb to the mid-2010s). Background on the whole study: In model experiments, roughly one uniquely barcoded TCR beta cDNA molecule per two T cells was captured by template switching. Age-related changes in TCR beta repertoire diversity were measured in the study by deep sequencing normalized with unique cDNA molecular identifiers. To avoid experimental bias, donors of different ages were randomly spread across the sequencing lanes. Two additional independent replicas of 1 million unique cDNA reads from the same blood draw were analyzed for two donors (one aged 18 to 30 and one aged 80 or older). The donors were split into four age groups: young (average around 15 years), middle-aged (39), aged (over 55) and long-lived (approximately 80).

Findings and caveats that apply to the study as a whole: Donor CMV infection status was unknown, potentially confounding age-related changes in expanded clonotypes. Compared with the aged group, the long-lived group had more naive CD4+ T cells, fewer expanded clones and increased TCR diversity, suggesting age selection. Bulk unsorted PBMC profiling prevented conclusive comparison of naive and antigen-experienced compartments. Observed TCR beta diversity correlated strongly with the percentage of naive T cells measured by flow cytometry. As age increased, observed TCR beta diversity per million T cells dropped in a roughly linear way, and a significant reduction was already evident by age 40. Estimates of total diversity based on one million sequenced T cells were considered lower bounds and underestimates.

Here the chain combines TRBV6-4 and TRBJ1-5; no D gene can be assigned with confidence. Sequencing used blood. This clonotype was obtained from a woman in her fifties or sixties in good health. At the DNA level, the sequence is TGTGCCAGCAGTGCACAGATCAATCAGCCCCAGCATTTT. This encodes CASSAQINQPQHF.